This T cell receptor beta chain appears in the sequencing data of a study of T cell responses to AZD1222 COVID-19 vaccine. This CDR3 is built from 15 residues. Deletions cut 2 bases from V and 6 bases from J, with 16 bases between. CDR1 MNHEY and CDR2 SMNVEV come from the germline V gene (reference sequence). General observations from the study: Donors in the cohort were predominantly white British and more often female, and clonal diversity was possibly underestimated.

This clone was observed a few times. As yet, its antigen is unknown. TCRdb's table, derived via immunoSEQ multiplex PCR, lists solely in-frame clones and lacks some. The sample consists of some 140,000 clones, over 65% of them appearing once. The sample here was peripheral blood, taken on day 0 of AZD1222 vaccination. The V call is TRBV27, the J call TRBJ1-2; unclear D gene. The clonotype comes from an adult in good health. The DNA for the CDR3 is TGTGCCAGCAGTTTAGTGAGGGAATCGTACCATGGCTACACCTTC. Protein: CASSLVRESYHGYTF.